This T cell receptor beta chain was profiled in a study of identical twins. From the 5' RACE reads, TCRdb called clonotypes with MiXCR, one entry per CDR3 protein. The sample records approximately 500,000 distinct CDR3 sequences, approximately 24% being singletons. CDR1 SEHNR and CDR2 FQNEAQ come from the germline V gene (reference sequence). The length of the CDR3 is 10 residues. Trimming cost V 11 bases and J 6 bases, with 8 bases left between them. This clonotype appeared a few times. These data were also reused for a study on T cells expressing NK-cell markers.

The V gene is TRBV7-9, the J gene TRBJ1-3; no clear D. Material: CD4+ T cells sorted from blood. The TCR was taken from a woman aged 18 to 35 in good health. The CDR3 DNA follows: TGTGCCGGGCCGGAAAACACCATATATTTT. Protein product: CAGPENTIYF.